These T cell receptor beta chains were read from a single sample in a study of T cells in Graves' hyperthyroidism and ophthalmopathy. TCRdb reprocessed the multiplex PCR reads via MiXCR and lists one record per CDR3 protein. Of roughly 570,000 distinct CDR3 sequences in the sample, roughly 46% were seen once. The specimen sequenced was peripheral blood or thyroid tissue (not recorded which). These receptors came from a woman aged 18-29 years with Graves' hyperthyroidism. The CDR3 runs from the conserved cysteine through the conserved F or W. The D gene is left open where the match is weak. Clone sizes are given selectively: once, few, many, or a class where the clone is expanded.

d_call: .
clone_size: many
j_call: TRBJ1-2
v_call: TRBV3-1
cdr3_nt: TGTGCCAGCAGCCAAGATGAATCGGGGCTTCCTACCTTATATGGCTACACCTTC
cdr3_aa: CASSQDESGLPTLYGYTF

d_call: .
clone_size: many
j_call: TRBJ1-6
v_call: TRBV29-1
cdr3_nt: TGCAGCGTGGCCAGAAAGACAGTCCTAGGGCGCGGTAATTCACCCCTCCACTTT
cdr3_aa: CSVARKTVLGRGNSPLHF

d_call: .
clone_size: many
j_call: TRBJ2-7
v_call: TRBV7-9
cdr3_nt: TGTGCCAGCAGCTTAACGAGAAACTCCTACGAGCAGTACTTC
cdr3_aa: CASSLTRNSYEQYF

d_call: TRBD2
clone_size: .
j_call: TRBJ2-7
v_call: TRBV7-9
cdr3_nt: TGTGCCAGCAGCTTGCAACTAGCGGGAGGGGAGCAGTACTTC
cdr3_aa: CASSLQLAGGEQYF

d_call: TRBD1
clone_size: many
j_call: TRBJ2-5
v_call: TRBV7-9
cdr3_nt: TGTGCCAGCAGCTTCTCACGGACAGGTGGGGAGACCCAGTACTTC
cdr3_aa: CASSFSRTGGETQYF

d_call: .
clone_size: .
j_call: TRBJ1-2
v_call: TRBV15
cdr3_nt: TGTGCCACCAGCAGAGAAGTAGGGCCTTACTATGGCTACACCTTC
cdr3_aa: CATSREVGPYYGYTF

d_call: .
clone_size: many
j_call: TRBJ1-6
v_call: TRBV18
cdr3_nt: TGTGCCAGCTCACCCGCAGTGTATTCACCCCTCCACTTT
cdr3_aa: CASSPAVYSPLHF

d_call: .
clone_size: .
j_call: TRBJ2-3
v_call: TRBV6-1
cdr3_nt: TGTGCCAGCAAGGGGACGGACCACACAGATACGCAGTATTTT
cdr3_aa: CASKGTDHTDTQYF

d_call: TRBD1
clone_size: .
j_call: TRBJ1-5
v_call: TRBV3-1
cdr3_nt: TGTGCCAGCAGTGACAGGGGGCTGGGCCAGCCCCAGCATTTT
cdr3_aa: CASSDRGLGQPQHF

d_call: TRBD2
clone_size: .
j_call: TRBJ2-2
v_call: TRBV19
cdr3_nt: TGTGCCAGTAGTATAGGGTGGAGCGGGAGAATTCACGGGGAGCTGTTTTTT
cdr3_aa: CASSIGWSGRIHGELFF

d_call: .
clone_size: .
j_call: TRBJ1-4
v_call: TRBV2
cdr3_nt: TGTGCCAGCTCCGGACAGATGAAACTGTTTTTT
cdr3_aa: CASSGQMKLFF

d_call: TRBD1
clone_size: .
j_call: TRBJ2-7
v_call: TRBV7-9
cdr3_nt: TGTGCCAGCAGTGAAGCAGGGGACAGGGGCTACGAGCAGTACTTC
cdr3_aa: CASSEAGDRGYEQYF

d_call: .
clone_size: .
j_call: TRBJ1-5
v_call: TRBV28
cdr3_nt: TGTGCCAGCAGTTTCCGGACAGTCCATCAGCCCCAGCATTTT
cdr3_aa: CASSFRTVHQPQHF

d_call: .
clone_size: .
j_call: TRBJ2-3
v_call: TRBV7-9
cdr3_nt: TGTGCCAGCAGCTTAGTTCTCGGGAGCACAGATACGCAGTATTTT
cdr3_aa: CASSLVLGSTDTQYF

d_call: .
clone_size: .
j_call: TRBJ1-1
v_call: TRBV11-2
cdr3_nt: TGTGCCAGCAGCTTAGAATCTGAAGCTTTCTTT
cdr3_aa: CASSLESEAFF

d_call: .
clone_size: many
j_call: TRBJ1-1
v_call: TRBV2
cdr3_nt: TGTGCCAGCAGGGAGTCCCCCACTGAAGCTTTCTTT
cdr3_aa: CASRESPTEAFF

d_call: .
clone_size: .
j_call: TRBJ1-1
v_call: TRBV20-1
cdr3_nt: TGCAGTGCTTCGCGTGGGGGGAACGAAGCTTTCTTT
cdr3_aa: CSASRGGNEAFF

d_call: .
clone_size: .
j_call: TRBJ2-7
v_call: TRBV7-6
cdr3_nt: TGTGCCAGCAGCCCTGGGCGTAACGGGGAGCAGTACTTC
cdr3_aa: CASSPGRNGEQYF

d_call: TRBD2
clone_size: .
j_call: TRBJ2-5
v_call: TRBV20-1
cdr3_nt: TGCAGTGCAGGGCGACTAGCGGAAGAGACCCAGTACTTC
cdr3_aa: CSAGRLAEETQYF

d_call: .
clone_size: many
j_call: TRBJ1-5
v_call: TRBV9
cdr3_nt: TGTGCCAGCAACCAAGCCGGGACAAGGAATCAGCCCCAGCATTTT
cdr3_aa: CASNQAGTRNQPQHF

d_call: .
clone_size: many
j_call: TRBJ2-7
v_call: TRBV7-8
cdr3_nt: TGTGCCAGCAGCCCGGCGTACAGCCTCGGGGAGCAGTACTTC
cdr3_aa: CASSPAYSLGEQYF

d_call: .
clone_size: .
j_call: TRBJ1-4
v_call: TRBV6-4
cdr3_nt: TGTGCCAGCAGTGAAAGGGGGGACGTCAACGAAAAACTGTTTTTT
cdr3_aa: CASSERGDVNEKLFF

d_call: .
clone_size: many
j_call: TRBJ2-5
v_call: TRBV6-5
cdr3_nt: TGTGCCAGCGGGAGTAGTGAGACCCAGTACTTC
cdr3_aa: CASGSSETQYF

d_call: .
clone_size: many
j_call: TRBJ1-1
v_call: TRBV19
cdr3_nt: TGTGCCAGTAGTATAGATCAGGGGACAATGAACACTGAAGCTTTCTTT
cdr3_aa: CASSIDQGTMNTEAFF

d_call: TRBD1
clone_size: .
j_call: TRBJ1-2
v_call: TRBV5-1
cdr3_nt: TGCGCCAGCAGCTTGGGGACAGGGGAGATTGGCTACACCTTC
cdr3_aa: CASSLGTGEIGYTF

d_call: .
clone_size: .
j_call: TRBJ2-2
v_call: TRBV4-1
cdr3_nt: TGCGCCAGCAGCCAAGGCAGACCACGAACCCACAACACCGGGGAGCTGTTTTTT
cdr3_aa: CASSQGRPRTHNTGELFF

d_call: .
clone_size: .
j_call: TRBJ2-2
v_call: TRBV10-3
cdr3_nt: TGTGCCAGCAAAGTTCGCGCTGGGGAGCTGTTTTTT
cdr3_aa: CASKVRAGELFF

d_call: .
clone_size: .
j_call: TRBJ1-2
v_call: TRBV7-2
cdr3_nt: TGTGCCAGCAGCTTTAACCAGCTCAGCTACACCTTC
cdr3_aa: CASSFNQLSYTF

d_call: TRBD1
clone_size: .
j_call: TRBJ2-7
v_call: TRBV6-5
cdr3_nt: TGTGCCAGCAGTACAGGGGGAGGTTCCTACGAGCAGTACTTC
cdr3_aa: CASSTGGGSYEQYF

d_call: .
clone_size: .
j_call: TRBJ1-5
v_call: TRBV4-1
cdr3_nt: TGCGCCAGCCGGGAAGGAATTGGGAGCAATCAGCCCCAGCATTTT
cdr3_aa: CASREGIGSNQPQHF

d_call: TRBD1
clone_size: .
j_call: TRBJ2-7
v_call: TRBV29-1
cdr3_nt: TGCAGGCCGGGACAGGGACTCGAGCAGTACTTC
cdr3_aa: CRPGQGLEQYF

d_call: TRBD2
clone_size: few
j_call: TRBJ2-1
v_call: TRBV20-1
cdr3_nt: TGCAGTGCTACTAGCGGGGGTAACAATGAGCAGTTCTTC
cdr3_aa: CSATSGGNNEQFF

d_call: TRBD2
clone_size: once
j_call: TRBJ2-2
v_call: TRBV7-3
cdr3_nt: TGCGCCAGCAGCCCGGGGCCTAGCGGAGGGGAGCTGTTTTTT
cdr3_aa: CASSPGPSGGELFF

d_call: .
clone_size: many
j_call: TRBJ2-3
v_call: TRBV2
cdr3_nt: TGTGCCAGCAGTGCTGAGGGCACAGATACGCAGTATTTT
cdr3_aa: CASSAEGTDTQYF

d_call: TRBD2
clone_size: many
j_call: TRBJ2-7
v_call: TRBV10-2
cdr3_nt: TGCGCCAGCAGTGAATTAGCGGGAGGGTACGAGCAGTACTTC
cdr3_aa: CASSELAGGYEQYF

d_call: .
clone_size: many
j_call: TRBJ1-1
v_call: TRBV6-5
cdr3_nt: TGTGCCAGCAGTCAAGACCCGACAGAGATGAACACTGAAGCTTTCTTT
cdr3_aa: CASSQDPTEMNTEAFF

d_call: .
clone_size: .
j_call: TRBJ1-2
v_call: TRBV12-3/TRBV12-4
cdr3_nt: TGTGCCAGCAGTTTGCGCAAAGATGGTGGCTACACCTTC
cdr3_aa: CASSLRKDGGYTF

d_call: TRBD2
clone_size: many
j_call: TRBJ2-7
v_call: TRBV15
cdr3_nt: TGTGCCACCAGCAGAGATGGGCTAGCGGGAGTCTACGAGCAGTACTTC
cdr3_aa: CATSRDGLAGVYEQYF

d_call: .
clone_size: many
j_call: TRBJ1-4
v_call: TRBV20-1
cdr3_nt: TGCAGTGCTAGAGAACACGCCGTGGGAAAACTGTTTTTT
cdr3_aa: CSAREHAVGKLFF

d_call: TRBD2
clone_size: .
j_call: TRBJ2-5
v_call: TRBV10-3
cdr3_nt: TGTGCCATCAGTGATCCCTTTACTAGCGGGAGTGAGACCCAGTACTTC
cdr3_aa: CAISDPFTSGSETQYF

d_call: .
clone_size: many
j_call: TRBJ2-2
v_call: TRBV20-1
cdr3_nt: TGCAGTGCTAGAGGCAGGGGAAACACCGGGGAGCTGTTTTTT
cdr3_aa: CSARGRGNTGELFF

d_call: .
clone_size: .
j_call: TRBJ2-7
v_call: TRBV18
cdr3_nt: TGTGCCAGCTCCCCGGGAAAAGGTTACGAGCAGTACTTC
cdr3_aa: CASSPGKGYEQYF

d_call: TRBD2
clone_size: .
j_call: TRBJ2-1
v_call: TRBV2
cdr3_nt: TGTGCCAGCACGGAGCGGGAGGTTGAGCAGTTCTTC
cdr3_aa: CASTEREVEQFF

d_call: .
clone_size: many
j_call: TRBJ2-6
v_call: TRBV12-3/TRBV12-4
cdr3_nt: TGTGCCAGCAGTTTAGGACCGGGGTCTGGGGCCAACGTCCTGACTTTC
cdr3_aa: CASSLGPGSGANVLTF

d_call: .
clone_size: many
j_call: TRBJ2-5
v_call: TRBV7-2
cdr3_nt: TGTGCCAGCAGCCCTCCCTGGCTTGCCCAAGAGACCCAGTACTTC
cdr3_aa: CASSPPWLAQETQYF

d_call: .
clone_size: .
j_call: TRBJ1-3
v_call: TRBV2
cdr3_nt: TGTGCCAGACAGGCCGCGGGGAACACCATATATTTT
cdr3_aa: CARQAAGNTIYF

d_call: TRBD2
clone_size: .
j_call: TRBJ2-1
v_call: TRBV12-3/TRBV12-4
cdr3_nt: TGTGCCAGCACCCGGGAGGGGGACCGCAATGAGCAGTTCTTC
cdr3_aa: CASTREGDRNEQFF

d_call: TRBD2
clone_size: few
j_call: TRBJ2-1
v_call: TRBV9
cdr3_nt: TGTGCCAGCAGCGCCGGGACTAGCGGGTCGCGGGGGGGGAATGAGCAGTTCTTC
cdr3_aa: CASSAGTSGSRGGNEQFF

d_call: TRBD1
clone_size: .
j_call: TRBJ2-2
v_call: TRBV7-9
cdr3_nt: TGTGCCAGCAGCCCCGGGACAGGGATCGGGGAGCTGTTTTTT
cdr3_aa: CASSPGTGIGELFF

d_call: .
clone_size: .
j_call: TRBJ2-5
v_call: TRBV7-6
cdr3_nt: TGTGCCAGCAGCCCCGGGGGCACGGAGACCCAGTACTTC
cdr3_aa: CASSPGGTETQYF

d_call: .
clone_size: .
j_call: TRBJ1-1
v_call: TRBV12-3/TRBV12-4
cdr3_nt: TGTGCCAGCAGTGAAACAGGGGCTTTCTTT
cdr3_aa: CASSETGAFF

d_call: TRBD2
clone_size: .
j_call: TRBJ2-5
v_call: TRBV11-3
cdr3_nt: TGTGCCAGCAGCCAAGGACGGGTGGGACTAGCGGGACCGTTATACCAAGAGACCCAGTACTTC
cdr3_aa: CASSQGRVGLAGPLYQETQYF

d_call: .
clone_size: .
j_call: TRBJ1-5
v_call: TRBV4-3
cdr3_nt: TGCGCCAGCAGCCAAGATCGGGGGGGGCCCCAGCATTTT
cdr3_aa: CASSQDRGGPQHF

d_call: .
clone_size: .
j_call: TRBJ1-2
v_call: TRBV5-1
cdr3_nt: TGCGCCAGCAGCTTAACGTTCGGCCATGGCTACACCTTC
cdr3_aa: CASSLTFGHGYTF

d_call: .
clone_size: .
j_call: TRBJ1-2
v_call: TRBV20-1
cdr3_nt: TGCAGCGCGGGAAGGAACTATGGCTACACCTTC
cdr3_aa: CSAGRNYGYTF

d_call: TRBD1
clone_size: .
j_call: TRBJ2-5
v_call: TRBV7-9
cdr3_nt: TGTGCCAGCACCCTAGGGGGCAGGTTCGAGACCCAGTACTTC
cdr3_aa: CASTLGGRFETQYF

d_call: TRBD2
clone_size: many
j_call: TRBJ2-7
v_call: TRBV20-1
cdr3_nt: TGCAGTGCTAGAGAGAGTAGCGGGATATACGAGCAGTACTTC
cdr3_aa: CSARESSGIYEQYF

d_call: .
clone_size: .
j_call: TRBJ1-4
v_call: TRBV4-1
cdr3_nt: TGCGCCAGCAGCCCCGGACAGAATAATGAAAAACTGTTTTTT
cdr3_aa: CASSPGQNNEKLFF